Detailed here is one T cell receptor beta chain. Its recognized antigen is unknown. No clone much larger than this one lies a single base away; base qualities are absent. Libraries were built with 5' RACE. Sequencing was carried out with an Illumina HiSeq 2500. A second PCR of about 6 to 11 cycles was run with a J-beta primer mix and a sample-barcoded 5' primer. A template-switch 5' adaptor carrying 12 random nucleotides introduced a unique molecular identifier onto each TCR beta cDNA molecule. Each sample yielded at least 2.5 million CDR3-containing paired-end reads. First-strand cDNA synthesis was performed from all RNA using the Mint cDNA synthesis kit, with priming by a TRBC-specific oligonucleotide. Following uracil-DNA glycosylase treatment, a first 18-cycle PCR with universal primers M1SS and BC2_uni_R was performed on all cDNA. In the paper's pipeline: For normalization, 1 million high-quality reads, each with a distinct molecular identifier, were randomly selected from each sample. Instead of being binned into consensus sequences, reads with shared molecular identifiers were discarded. MiTCR, set to a Q25 quality threshold and the strictest error-elimination algorithm, was used for CDR3 identification, clonotype clustering and error correction. A nonparametric unseen species model with Euler transformation was used to estimate a lower bound on total TCR beta diversity. TCRdb passed the public sequencing reads through fastp at Q25 and MiXCR, retaining productive beta sequences. Every CDR3 protein is listed once, alongside the most common genes and DNA of its rows. For this entry, the V and J calls and clone size follow TCRdb and not the study's own pipeline. The sample profile shows 540,000 or so distinct CDR3 sequences; around 24% of them were found once. The ten largest clonotypes hold around 10% of the sample.

This sample stems from a study of blood T cells in healthy people across ages (dated by TCRdb to the mid-2010s). In the study overall: In model experiments, template switching captured about one uniquely barcoded TCR beta cDNA molecule for every two T cells. Using deep sequencing normalized with unique cDNA molecular identifiers, the study measured how TCR beta repertoire diversity changes with age. The donors were divided into four age groups: young (average around 16 years), middle-aged (about 39), aged (approximately 62) and long-lived (82). For two donors (one aged 18 to 29 and one aged 80 or older), the study analyzed two additional independent replicas of 1 million unique cDNA reads from the same blood draw. The paper as a whole reports these results and caveats: Donor CMV infection status was unknown, potentially confounding age-related changes in expanded clonotypes. There was a strong correlation between observed TCR beta diversity and the percentage of naive T cells measured by flow cytometry. The long-lived group showed more naive CD4+ T cells, fewer expanded clones and increased TCR diversity than the aged group, suggesting age selection. Observed TCR beta diversity per million T cells fell roughly linearly with age, and a significant reduction was already apparent by age approximately 41. Since profiling was done on bulk unsorted PBMCs, naive and antigen-experienced compartments could not be conclusively compared. Estimates of total diversity based on one million sequenced T cells were regarded as lower bounds and as underestimates.

Its CDR3 holds 13 amino acids, cysteine through phenylalanine. Left in the record is the CDR3 DNA by itself, 39 bases read in frame from the first base. Cut back by 1 base and 7 bases, the V and J ends lie 9 bases apart. Systemically healthy Caucasian individuals from Russia, around 38 in total and aged roughly 6 to 95 years, were included as donors. Approximately 9.3 milliliters of peripheral blood were collected from each donor into EDTA-treated Vacutainer tubes. Ficoll-Paque density-gradient centrifugation was used to isolate PBMCs, with at least 7 million per sample. Total RNA, at least 6 micrograms per sample, was extracted from PBMCs with Trizol reagent. The percentages of naive CD45RAhigh/CD27high T cells were determined by flow cytometry on a PBMC aliquot from every donor. The sample also formed part of further work on T cells of mothers and their children. According to the second study: Nine systemically healthy Caucasian individuals, comprising three mothers and their six children, were included as donors. cDNA synthesis used all of the extracted RNA, with approximately 1.4 ug of RNA in each 15 ul reaction. In the second PCR, the M1S primer introduced both the sample barcodes and 2-4 random nucleotides. More than 9 million TCR beta CDR3 reads were obtained from each mother, and 2.5 million to 3.5 million reads were obtained from each child. Thymic selection similarly shapes TCR recombination output in related and unrelated pairs, with minor effect from inherited differences. Normalized repertoire overlap was always slightly but never significantly higher in related than unrelated mother-child pairs. With a sensitivity of 90 to 100 clones per million clonotypes, no persistent microchimeric T cell clones were detected. The study used deep NGS to compare TCR beta repertoires of mothers and children, seeking features distinguishing related mother-child pairs from unrelated individuals. On average, the children were approximately 11 +/- 4 years old, while the mothers were roughly 36 +/- 4 years old. Libraries were sequenced on Illumina HiSeq 2000 with 100+100 nt paired-end reads after adapter ligation with NEBNext reagents. To prevent cross-contamination, the mother and child libraries were prepared one month apart and sequenced in separate runs. Between roughly 500,000 and 2,300,000 distinct TCR beta clonotypes were identified per donor. Naive TCR beta clonotypes were estimated from low-frequency clonotypes matched to each donor's FACS-determined naive share, without sorting.

The sequence came from a boy younger than 18 in good health. Sequencing input: blood. Here the chain combines TRBV12-3 or TRBV12-4 and TRBJ2-3; the D gene is perhaps TRBD2, on 6 matching bases. The sequenced DNA is TGTGCCAGCAGTTTAGGGACTACCTATACGCAGTATTTT. Its protein product is CASSLGTTYTQYF.